This passage covers 5 T cell receptor beta chains from one sample sequenced in a study of T cells after somatic rescue of genetic block. Produced via immunoSEQ multiplex PCR; TCRdb's table is partial and in-frame only. The profile covers about 88,000 clones, with just under 90% appearing a single time and roughly 1.7% taken by the ten largest. The source material was peripheral blood mononuclear cells (PBMCs). The source of these receptors is a woman younger than 35.

The rearrangement joins TRBV21-1 to TRBJ2-5; the table's D gene call, TRBD1, was not cross checked with the DNA. TRBV21-1 constitutes a pseudogene. This CDR3 spans 16 amino acids. CDR3 sequence reads: CARGLQGLEDQETQYF. CDR3 sequence (DNA): TGTGCCAGGGGTTTGCAGGGCTTAGAGGATCAGGAGACCCAGTACTTC.

This clone showed up just once. The chain couples TRBV11-3 to TRBJ2-7; TRBD1 agrees at 8 bases. The length of the CDR3 is 15 residues. From germline, CDR1 is SGHNT and CDR2 YENEEA. V shed 5 bases, J shed 2 bases, and the junction held 8 bases outside the gene matches. CDR3 in DNA: TGTGCCAGCAGCATCGGGGCAGGGGGCCCCTACGAGCAGTACTTC. This encodes CASSIGAGGPYEQYF.

The CDR3 bases are TGTGCCAGCAGTGGGGGGACTAGCGGGCTTCACTCCTACAATGAGCAGTTCTTC. Amino acid sequence: CASSGGTSGLHSYNEQFF. V usage is TRBV6-4 and J usage is TRBJ2-1; TRBD2 agrees at 12 bases. Germline assignment: CDR1 MRHNA and CDR2 SNTAGT. V was pared by 4 bases and J by 0 bases, with 7 bases of the junction left unmatched. This CDR3 has 18 amino acids.

V gene TRBV30 combines with J gene TRBJ2-1; 7 bases are a match to TRBD2. The ends lost 0 bases at V and 7 bases at J; junction bases unmatched: 9. CDR3 length: 15 amino acids. The germline V gene encodes CDR1 GTSNPN and CDR2 SVGIG (reference sequence). The chain's CDR3 is CAWSVDGGSRNEQFF. DNA of the CDR3: TGTGCCTGGAGTGTAGATGGCGGGAGTAGGAATGAGCAGTTCTTC.

V and J are TRBV10-3 and TRBJ2-1; D uncertain. CDR3 length equals 17 residues. Trimming removed 0 bases at V and 9 bases at J, with 21 bases between. Germline V gene lookup returns CDR1 ENHRY and CDR2 SYGVKD. CDR3 protein: CAISESSRAIARTEQFF. The CDR3 DNA is TGTGCCATCAGTGAGTCAAGCCGGGCTATAGCCCGCACTGAGCAGTTCTTC.